A single T cell receptor beta chain is shown here with its context. The antigen is not known. The sample originates from a study of cytomegalovirus exposure and HLA in healthy donors. The study's findings and limits: When a later analysis was performed, an Asian-associated ancestry cluster reportedly had fewer N-insertions than the roughly 640-donor mean. A later examination showed that TCR association rates differed by HLA locus, with DRB1 most and HLA-C fewest.

The PCR contained 60 Vbeta and 13 Jbeta primers. Repertoires were generated with immunoSEQ multiplex PCR, while TCRdb's copy carries only in-frame clones and drops some. This sample carries over 120,000 clones, approximately 80% of them seen once, and the ten largest clones take about 1.5%. The CDR3 length is 15 residues. V lost 4 bases, J lost 8 bases, and 9 bases stayed unmatched. Germline V CDR1 and CDR2: LGHNA, YNFKEQ. The receptor was derived from a man aged 25-40 years in good health and CMV-seropositive. Source material: PBMCs. This chain connects TRBV4-2 to TRBJ2-1, with 9 nucleotides matching TRBD1. The CDR3 sequence: CASSRPGTGTHEQFF. The CDR3 DNA sequence: TGTGCCAGCAGCCGACCGGGGACAGGGACCCATGAGCAGTTCTTC.